The entry below gives a single TCR beta chain sequence along with its context. The table lists this clone with a count of one. It lacks a known antigen. The sample holds no much larger clone one base away, and base qualities are not on file. This sample is drawn from a study of blood T cell repertoires in COVID-19 (dated by TCRdb to 2018 to 2021). Study-wide context: Collaborator samples came from the United States, Italy and Spain and covered acute and convalescent phases of COVID-19. Sample metadata almost always included a de-identified subject ID, COVID-19 status, age in years and sex. The material from the prospective study consisted of cDNA or gDNA derived from T cells, B-cell-depleted T cells, or PBMCs. Where HLA class I and class II types were available, the types were taken from metadata supplied by the sample provider, not from assay-based typing. The repertoires were made available in a free public database intended to serve as a resource for research on the immune response to SARS-CoV-2. The samples were drawn from two sources: the first 160 participants of the ongoing ImmuneRACE study, and 1,254 subjects contributed by 6 global collaborators. Subjects who had been exposed to COVID-19, were actively infected with it, or had recovered from it provided the deeply sampled blood TCRbeta repertoires that made up the dataset.

V trim: 6 bases; J trim: 2 bases; unmatched bases: 21. The CDR3 holds 19 amino acids from the cysteine to the phenylalanine. The DNA shown is the 57-base CDR3, in frame from base 1. The CDR1 and CDR2 encoded by the germline V gene are SQVTM and ANQGSEA. The immunoSEQ Assay, a bias-controlled multiplex PCR, was used to amplify TCRbeta CDR3 regions from genomic DNA. In the authors' own workflow: The number of nucleated cells in each sample was estimated by amplification of reference gene primers within the assay. To quantify the absolute abundance of each unique TCRbeta CDR3 rearrangement, sequence reads were collapsed and filtered. For each sample, productive Simpson clonality was calculated as the square root of Simpson's diversity index over productive rearrangements. TCRdb limited this immuneACCESS table to in-frame rearrangements with V and J called. A share of clones is missing; checked studies link under half to unresolved V genes, and the rest is unexplained. That table furnishes V, J and clone size, whereas the DNA furnished D and trimming. This sample lists 200,000 to 250,000 clones; more than 70% were detected once. The top ten constitute approximately 2.2% of the sample.

The paper as a whole reports these results and caveats: How much clinical and demographic metadata was included differed by source and by participant, and the metadata was provided uncurated.

Samples from volunteer blood donors who had recovered from COVID-19 were contributed by a second Seattle source. Collaborating institutions collected whole blood in K2EDTA tubes following their own protocols. Collaborator samples were shipped for TCRbeta analysis as frozen whole blood, isolated PBMCs, or DNA extracted from either sample type. In this chain, TRBV29-1 is recombined with TRBJ2-1, with TRBD2 identical over 8 junction bases. This TCR came from a middle-aged woman who had recovered from COVID-19. The sample was peripheral blood. The CDR3 protein sequence reads: CSVAGGGRLAFVTYNEQFF. At the DNA level, the sequence is TGCAGCGTGGCCGGGGGCGGCCGACTAGCGTTCGTTACCTACAATGAGCAGTTCTTC.